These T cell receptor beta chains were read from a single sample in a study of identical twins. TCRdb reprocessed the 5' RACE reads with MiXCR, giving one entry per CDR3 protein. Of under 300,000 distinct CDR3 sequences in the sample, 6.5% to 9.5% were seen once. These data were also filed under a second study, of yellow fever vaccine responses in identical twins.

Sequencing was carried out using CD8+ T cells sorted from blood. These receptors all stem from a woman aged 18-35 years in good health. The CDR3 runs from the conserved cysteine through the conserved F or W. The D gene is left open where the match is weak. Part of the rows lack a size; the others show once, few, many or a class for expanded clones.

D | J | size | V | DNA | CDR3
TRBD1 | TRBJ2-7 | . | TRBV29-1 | TGCAGCGTCAAAACGGGACAGTCCTACGAGCAGTACTTC | CSVKTGQSYEQYF
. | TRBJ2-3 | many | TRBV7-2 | TGTGCCAGCAGCTTATACAGGGACGGCACAGATACGCAGTATTTT | CASSLYRDGTDTQYF
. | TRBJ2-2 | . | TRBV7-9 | TGTGCCAGCAGGAATGCTAACACCGGGGAGCTGTTTTTT | CASRNANTGELFF
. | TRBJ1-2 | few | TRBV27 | TGTGCCAGCAGTTTAGGCGGGGGAAATGGCTACACCTTC | CASSLGGGNGYTF
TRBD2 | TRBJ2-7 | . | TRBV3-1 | TGTGCCAGCAGCCAAGTCGGGAGGGCCTACGAGCAGTACTTC | CASSQVGRAYEQYF
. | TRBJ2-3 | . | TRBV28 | TGTGCCAGCAGCCTCGGACCGGGTGAGGGAGATACGCAGTATTTT | CASSLGPGEGDTQYF
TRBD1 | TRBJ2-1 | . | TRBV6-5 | TGTGCCAGCAGTTCCGGGGACAGGTCCAGCTCCTACAATGAGCAGTTCTTC | CASSSGDRSSSYNEQFF
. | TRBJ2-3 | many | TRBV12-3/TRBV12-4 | TGTGCCAGCAGTTTAATAGCAGATACGCAGTATTTT | CASSLIADTQYF
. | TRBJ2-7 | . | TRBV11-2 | TGTGCCAGCAGCCTTCAGGGTTCTGCGCAGTACTTC | CASSLQGSAQYF
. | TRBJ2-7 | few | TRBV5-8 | TGTGCCAGCACCTTACAGGGGGGGGCTGACGAGCAGTACTTC | CASTLQGGADEQYF
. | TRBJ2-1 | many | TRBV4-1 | TGCGCCAGCAGCCAAGATCTAGATAGGGGCGGTGAGCAGTTCTTC | CASSQDLDRGGEQFF
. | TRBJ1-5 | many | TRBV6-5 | TGTGCCAGCAGTTACGGAGACCCGAGCAATCAGCCCCAGCATTTT | CASSYGDPSNQPQHF
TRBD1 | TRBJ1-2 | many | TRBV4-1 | TGCGCCAGCAGCCAAGATTGGGGACAGGATGATGGCTACACCTTC | CASSQDWGQDDGYTF
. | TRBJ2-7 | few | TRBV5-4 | TGTGCCAGCAGCCGCCCGGAGAGGACCTACGAGCAGTACTTC | CASSRPERTYEQYF
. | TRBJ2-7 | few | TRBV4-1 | TGCGCCAGCAGCCAAGGTCAATCTGGGGTTGACGAGCAGTACTTC | CASSQGQSGVDEQYF
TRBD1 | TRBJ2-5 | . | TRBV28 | TGTGCCAGCCAATACAGGGGGCTAGTGATAGGAGAGACCCAGTACTTC | CASQYRGLVIGETQYF
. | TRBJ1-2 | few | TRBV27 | TGTGCCAGCAGTTTAAGGAGAAGCGGGTATGGCTACACCTTC | CASSLRRSGYGYTF
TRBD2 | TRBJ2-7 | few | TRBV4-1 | TGCGCCAGCAGCCATCCTAGCGGGAGCTCCTACGAGCAGTACTTC | CASSHPSGSSYEQYF
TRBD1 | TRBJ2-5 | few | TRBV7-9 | TGTGCCAGCAGCGTGGGACAGGGGTTGCAGACCCAGTACTTC | CASSVGQGLQTQYF
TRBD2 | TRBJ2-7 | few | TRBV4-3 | TGCGCCAGCAGCCAAGATCTTCGACTAGCGGGATTCTACGAGCAGTACTTC | CASSQDLRLAGFYEQYF
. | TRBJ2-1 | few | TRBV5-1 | TGCGCCAGCACCCCGACTGGGGGCTACAATGAGCAGTTCTTC | CASTPTGGYNEQFF
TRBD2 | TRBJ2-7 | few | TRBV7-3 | TGTGCCAGCAGCCCGCACCCTCAATTGGGGGGGGACGAGCAGTACTTC | CASSPHPQLGGDEQYF
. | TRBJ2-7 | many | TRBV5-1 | TGCGCCAGCAGCTTGGAAGGGAACCCCTCCTACGAGCAGTACTTC | CASSLEGNPSYEQYF
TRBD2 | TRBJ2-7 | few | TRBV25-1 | TGTGCCAGCAGTGAATACCCGCTATCCGGGACTAGCGGGAGAGCTCATCACGAGCAGTACTTC | CASSEYPLSGTSGRAHHEQYF
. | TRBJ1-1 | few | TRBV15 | TGTGCCACCCGACCAATTGACAGTAATGAAGCTTTCTTT | CATRPIDSNEAFF
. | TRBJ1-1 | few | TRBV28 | TGTGCCAGCAGTTTCTTAGGGAGCGGAGACACTGAAGCTTTCTTT | CASSFLGSGDTEAFF
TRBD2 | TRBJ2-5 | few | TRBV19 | TGTGCCAGTCGGCGGGAGAGCCAAGAGACCCAGTACTTC | CASRRESQETQYF
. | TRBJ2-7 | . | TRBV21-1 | TGTGCCAGCAGCAAAGTTAGGGTAAGGCTCTACTACGAGCAGTACTTC | CASSKVRVRLYYEQYF
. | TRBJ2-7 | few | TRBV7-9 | TGTGCCAGCAGTCCTACTGTCGACAAAAGTACCTACGAGCAGTACTTC | CASSPTVDKSTYEQYF
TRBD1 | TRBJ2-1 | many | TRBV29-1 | TGCAGCGTGGGGGACAGGGGGAATGAGCAGTTCTTC | CSVGDRGNEQFF
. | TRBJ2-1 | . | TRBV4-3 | TGCGCCAGCAGCCAAGATCGGAGAGAGGGCGCCTACAATGAGCAGTTCTTC | CASSQDRREGAYNEQFF
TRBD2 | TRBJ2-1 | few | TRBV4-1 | TGCGCCAGCAGCCAAGATCGATGGACTAGCGGCTACAATGAGCAGTTCTTC | CASSQDRWTSGYNEQFF
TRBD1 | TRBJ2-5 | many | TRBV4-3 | TGCGCCAGCAGCCGGGGGACAGGGGACCAAGAGACCCAGTACTTC | CASSRGTGDQETQYF
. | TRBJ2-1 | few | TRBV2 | TGTGCCAGCGTAGAGGGGGGATTGGAGTACAATGAGCAGTTCTTC | CASVEGGLEYNEQFF
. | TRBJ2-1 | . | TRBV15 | TGTGCCACCAGCAGACTCTACAATGAGCAGTTCTTC | CATSRLYNEQFF
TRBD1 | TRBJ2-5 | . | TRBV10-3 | TGTGCCATCAGCCTGGGACAGGGGGAGGTAGAGACCCAGTACTTC | CAISLGQGEVETQYF
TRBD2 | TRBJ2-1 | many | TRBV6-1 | TGTGCCAGCAGTGACGGACTAGCGGAGTACAATGAGCAGTTCTTC | CASSDGLAEYNEQFF
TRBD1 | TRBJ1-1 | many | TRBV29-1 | TGCAGCGTTGTTGGGGGGGACAGGGTCCTTGAAGCTTTCTTT | CSVVGGDRVLEAFF
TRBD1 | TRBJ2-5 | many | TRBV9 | TGTGCCAGCAGTAACCGACAGGGTCCCCAAGAGACCCAGTACTTC | CASSNRQGPQETQYF
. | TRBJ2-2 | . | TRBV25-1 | TGTGCCAGCAGTGAATGGGGTAGGGGACACACCGGGGAGCTGTTTTTT | CASSEWGRGHTGELFF
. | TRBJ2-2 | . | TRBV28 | TGTGCCATGGGCGCTTGGCTGAACTGCTGGGAGCTGTTTTTT | CAMGAWLNCWELFF
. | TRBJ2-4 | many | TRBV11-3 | TGTGCCAGCAGCTTAGGCAGTCAAAACATTCAGTACTTC | CASSLGSQNIQYF
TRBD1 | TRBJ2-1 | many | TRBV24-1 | TGTGCCACCAGTGACCAAGACAGGGGCCAGCAGTTCTTC | CATSDQDRGQQFF
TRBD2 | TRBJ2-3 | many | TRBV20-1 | TGCAGTGCTTCCCGGGACTACACAGATACGCAGTATTTT | CSASRDYTDTQYF
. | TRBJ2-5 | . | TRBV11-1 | TGTGCCAGCAGCCTGATTATGCCGCCAGTGGAAGGCTTAAAGACCCAGTACTTC | CASSLIMPPVEGLKTQYF
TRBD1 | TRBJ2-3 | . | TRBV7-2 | TGTGCCAGCAGCTTACGACAGGGGACAGATACGCAGTATTTT | CASSLRQGTDTQYF
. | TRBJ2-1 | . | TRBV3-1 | TGTGCCAGCAGCCAAGGGACGGGGGCCTTTTACAATGAGCAGTTCTTC | CASSQGTGAFYNEQFF
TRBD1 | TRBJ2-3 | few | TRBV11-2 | TGTGCCAGCAGCACCTGGACAGGGGTCACAGATACGCAGTATTTT | CASSTWTGVTDTQYF
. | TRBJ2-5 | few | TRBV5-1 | TGCGCCAGCAGCTCCTACCGGGACAACCAAGAGACCCAGTACTTC | CASSSYRDNQETQYF
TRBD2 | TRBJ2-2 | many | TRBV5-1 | TGCGCCAGCAGCTTTATTCCAGCGGGAGGAATCGGGGAGCTGTTTTTT | CASSFIPAGGIGELFF
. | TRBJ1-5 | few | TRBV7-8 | TGTGCCAGCTCCGTCCTCGAATCAGGTCTCAATCAGCCCCAGCATTTT | CASSVLESGLNQPQHF
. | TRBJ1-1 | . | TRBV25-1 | TGTGCCAGCAGTGAAGACCTCAGGGGTTCAGCTTTCTTT | CASSEDLRGSAFF
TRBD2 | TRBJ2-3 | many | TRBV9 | TGTGCCAGCAGCGCGAAAGCGGGAGCCCCCGCAGATACGCAGTATTTT | CASSAKAGAPADTQYF
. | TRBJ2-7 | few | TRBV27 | TGTGCCAGCAGTTTATCCCCCGAGCACGAGCAGTACTTC | CASSLSPEHEQYF